Presented here are 24 T cell receptor beta chains from one specimen sequenced in a study of shared clonotypes between healthy human individuals. Sequencing used immunoSEQ multiplex PCR; TCRdb keeps in-frame clones, though not all of them. Here the sample spans some 530,000 clones, over 70% being singletons. Sequencing input: PBMCs. The receptor set was obtained from a woman between 40 and 50 years old in good health. Some clones in this sample may be carry-over from other donors' samples.

The chain carries TRBV11-3 and TRBJ2-3; D possibly matches TRBD1 or TRBD2 (6 bases each). Looked up from germline, CDR1 is SGHNT and CDR2 is YENEEA. The CDR3 extends over 14 amino acids. V was shortened by 8 bases and J by 3 bases, with 15 bases between the two germline ends. The CDR3 is CASSKGGGTDTQYF. The CDR3 nucleotides are TGTGCCAGCTCCAAGGGGGGTGGTACAGATACGCAGTATTTT.

A single count supports this clone. CDR3 loop: CASSSPGTSGSTDTQYF. CDR3 DNA sequence: TGTGCCAGCAGTTCACCCGGGACTAGCGGTAGCACAGATACGCAGTATTTT. The J gene is TRBJ2-3, the V gene TRBV28; 11 bases line up with TRBD2. Per the germline V gene, CDR1 is MDHEN and CDR2 is SYDVKM. CDR3 length: 17 residues. V shed 4 bases and J 0 bases; nucleotides not matched to a gene: 6.

The V and J genes are TRBV5-1 and TRBJ2-7; 10 nucleotides match TRBD2. CDR1 and CDR2 from the germline V gene are SGHRS and YFSETQ. The CDR3 has 17 amino acids. J was trimmed by 2 bases and V by 7 bases; bases with no gene match: 15. CDR3 coding DNA: TGCGCCAGCTCGTCGGGACTAGCGTCTTCGCCGCCCTACGAGCAGTACTTC. Translating gives CASSSGLASSPPYEQYF.

This clone has at least ten counts. The J gene is TRBJ2-1, the V gene TRBV7-2, with D tentatively TRBD2 (6 bases). Trimming pared 5 bases from V and 3 bases from J, leaving 23 bases between. Germline V gene data show CDR1 as SGHTA and CDR2 as FQGNSA. The CDR3 is 18 amino acids. In DNA form, the CDR3 reads TGTGCCAGCAGCAACACGGGACTGGCGATAGGGTTCTACAATGAGCAGTTCTTC. Its translation: CASSNTGLAIGFYNEQFF.

The chain combines TRBV7-8 with TRBJ2-2, with TRBD2 identical over 7 bases. Trimming cost V 6 bases and J 2 bases; bases outside gene matches: 3. Germline lookup yields CDR1 SGHVS and CDR2 FQNEAQ. This CDR3 spans 14 amino acids. This CDR3 is CASRGGGNTGELFF. The CDR3 DNA is TGTGCCAGCAGGGGCGGGGGTAACACCGGGGAGCTGTTTTTT.

Regarding this clone: A far larger clone differs by one base, so this is likely a read error. The gene calls are TRBV2 and TRBJ2-7; 11 bases agree with TRBD2. Germline V CDR1 and CDR2: SNHLY, FYNNEI. The V gene end was trimmed by 2 bases and the J gene end by 4 bases; junction bases not matched to a gene: 4. The CDR3 runs to 15 residues. The CDR3 is CASSESTSGSYEQYF. CDR3 DNA sequence: TGTGCCAGCAGTGAAAGTACTAGCGGGAGTTACGAGCAGTACTTC.

Comments on this clone: This may be a read error: a much more frequent sequence differs by one nucleotide. This specimen includes other DNA sequences encoding the same CDR3. The rearrangement uses TRBV21-1 and TRBJ2-7; TRBD1 was called by the table and not checked on the DNA. TRBV21-1 is labeled a pseudogene. The CDR3 spans 16 residues. The CDR3 loop is CASSFAPGQGTYEQYF. CDR3 DNA sequence: TGTGCCAGTAGCTTTGCGCCGGGACAAGGGACCTACGAGCAGTACTTC.

The V gene is TRBV30, the J gene TRBJ1-2, with 12 bases matching TRBD1. In germline, CDR1 is GTSNPN, CDR2 SVGIG (reference sequence). The CDR3 has 14 residues. Losses at the gene ends were 3 bases for V and 8 bases for J; bases not matched to a gene: 7. The chain's CDR3 is CAWSGTGGAGGYTF. CDR3 in DNA: TGTGCCTGGAGCGGGACAGGGGGCGCCGGGGGCTACACCTTC.

V is TRBV9 and J is TRBJ2-7; TRBD2 is a possible D gene (7 bases). In germline, CDR1 is SGDLS, CDR2 YYNGEE. The V end was cut by 0 bases, the J end by 2 bases, with 15 bases between. The CDR3 runs 16 residues. DNA of the CDR3: TGTGCCAGCAGCGTAGGGGAGGGGGGATTTGCCTACGAGCAGTACTTC. As protein: CASSVGEGGFAYEQYF.

CDR3 region: CASSYRRTSGREEQFF. Written as DNA, the CDR3 is TGTGCCAGCAGTTACCGACGGACTAGCGGGAGAGAAGAGCAGTTCTTC. The chain uses TRBV6-6 and TRBJ2-1, with 13 positions matching TRBD2. With 2 bases clipped from V and 10 bases from J, the junction kept 8 bases outside the gene matches. The CDR3 has 16 residues. The germline CDR1 and CDR2 sequences are MNHNY and SVGAGI (reference sequence).

This clone appeared once. The CDR3 sequence is CASSPRQGFGTEAFF. The CDR3 coding sequence is TGTGCCAGCAGTCCCCGACAGGGTTTCGGCACTGAAGCTTTCTTT. The genes are TRBV28 and TRBJ1-1, with TRBD1 matching 7 bases. Trimming cost V 5 bases and J 4 bases; bases outside gene matches: 10. The CDR3 length is 15 residues. Germline V CDR1 and CDR2: MDHEN, SYDVKM.

The genes are TRBV25-1 and TRBJ2-7, with D possibly being TRBD1 (6 bases). This CDR3 contains 15 residues. CDR1 and CDR2 (germline): MGHDK, SYGVNS. The germline V and J ends were trimmed by 2 bases and 3 bases, with 14 bases remaining between them. CDR3 in amino acids: CASSERPPGDYEQYF. CDR3 bases: TGTGCCAGCAGTGAACGTCCGCCAGGGGACTACGAGCAGTACTTC.

With regard to this clone: A far larger clone is one nucleotide away, so this likely arose from a read error. The CDR3 sequence is CAGSLDARTGAFMNTEAFF. CDR3 sequence (DNA): TGCGCCGGCAGCTTGGACGCTAGGACAGGTGCTTTCATGAACACTGAAGCTTTCTTT. This chain joins TRBV5-1 and TRBJ1-1; 7 nucleotides match TRBD1. CDR3 size: 19 residues. Germline CDR1 is SGHRS and CDR2 is YFSETQ.

V is TRBV28 and J is TRBJ2-7; D assignment may be TRBD1 or TRBD2 (5 bases each). The CDR3 runs to 15 residues. Trimming took off 5 bases at V and 9 bases at J, with 23 bases between the two ends. Germline V gene lookup returns CDR1 MDHEN and CDR2 SYDVKM. The CDR3 DNA reads as TGTGCCAGCAGTAACCACCGGGACCTCCCCCGGCGGCAGTACTTC. It yields the protein CASSNHRDLPRRQYF.

This chain joins TRBV9 and TRBJ2-3; no firm D call. The germline CDR1 and CDR2 sequences are SGDLS and YYNGEE. V lost 3 bases and J lost 5, with 7 bases in between. This CDR3 comprises 12 residues. CDR3 residues: CASSGSGDTQYF. CDR3 DNA: TGTGCCAGCAGCGGGAGTGGAGATACGCAGTATTTT.

J is TRBJ2-5 and V is TRBV30, with D perhaps matching TRBD2 (6 bases). From germline, CDR1 is GTSNPN and CDR2 SVGIG (reference sequence). Trimming removed 3 bases from V and 5 bases from J, with 10 bases in between. CDR3 length: 12 residues. The CDR3 nucleotides are TGTGCCTGGAGCCGTCGGGGGGAGACCCAGTACTTC. Protein sequence: CAWSRRGETQYF.

As regards this clone: A junction boundary mismatches the germline segment, possibly from a read error. V gene TRBV20-1 combines with J gene TRBJ2-7; D unclear. The CDR3 has 11 amino acids. CDR1 is DFQATT and CDR2 is SNEGSKA in the germline V gene (reference sequence). This CDR3 is CSASYVHEQYF. CDR3 coding DNA: TGCAGTGCTAGCTATGTCCACGAGCAATACTTC.

The chain uses TRBV27 and TRBJ1-5; D remains ambiguous. CDR1 and CDR2 from the germline V gene are MNHEY and SMNVEV (reference sequence). V gave up 4 bases and J gave up 0 bases, with 10 bases separating them. This CDR3 region has 15 residues. The CDR3 protein is CASSSALNSNQPQHF. The CDR3 DNA reads as TGTGCCAGCAGTTCGGCTTTGAATAGCAATCAGCCCCAGCATTTT.

The rearrangement uses TRBV5-1 and TRBJ2-7; D could derive from TRBD1 or TRBD2 (6 bases each). Trimming cost V 3 bases and J 9 bases, with 16 bases left between them. The CDR3 sequence is 13 residues long. Germline CDR1 and CDR2: SGHRS and YFSETQ. The chain's CDR3 is CASSSDRWGGQYF. The CDR3 nucleotides are TGCGCCAGCAGCTCCGACAGGTGGGGAGGGCAGTACTTC.

A single count supports this clone. CDR3 nucleotides: TGCACCAGCAGCCACTCGGGGGACAATGAGCAGTTCTTC. Translated: CTSSHSGDNEQFF. The chain uses TRBV1 and TRBJ2-1; the table's D call TRBD2 went unverified against the DNA. TRBV1 is a pseudogene segment. This CDR3 comprises 13 residues.

This clone appeared many times. The V call is TRBV28, the J call TRBJ1-1, with D tentatively TRBD1 (5 bases). The CDR3 is 15 residues long. Per germline, CDR1 MDHEN and CDR2 SYDVKM. V was cut by 6 bases and J by 1 base, with 15 bases left in between. The CDR3 loop is CASRPYGGGNTEAFF. Here the CDR3 DNA reads TGTGCCAGCAGGCCGTACGGGGGAGGGAACACTGAAGCTTTCTTT.

This chain joins TRBV27 and TRBJ1-4; tentatively, D is TRBD1 (5 bases). V lost 5 bases, J lost 2 bases, and 15 bases lay in between. Germline CDR1 is MNHEY and CDR2 is SMNVEV (reference sequence). This CDR3 comprises 16 residues. CDR3 in amino acids: CASSPSPRQTNEKLFF. CDR3 in DNA: TGTGCCAGCAGTCCCTCCCCGAGACAGACTAATGAAAAACTGTTTTTT.

The chain carries TRBV27 and TRBJ2-7, with D unclear. Germline assignment: CDR1 MNHEY and CDR2 SMNVEV (reference sequence). V was pared by 5 bases and J by 1 base, with 15 bases between. This CDR3 has 15 residues. The DNA for the CDR3 is TGTGCCAGCAGTACACGTATCGGCAGGTCCTACGAGCAGTACTTC. Its protein product is CASSTRIGRSYEQYF.

The genes are TRBV9 and TRBJ1-2; D gene ambiguous. Germline V gene sequence: CDR1 SGDLS, CDR2 YYNGEE. V was shortened by 0 bases and J by 6 bases, with 9 bases between the two germline ends. CDR3 length: 13 amino acids. The CDR3 DNA reads TGTGCCAGCAGCGTAGGGGCCGGGGATGGCTACACCTTC. It codes for CASSVGAGDGYTF.